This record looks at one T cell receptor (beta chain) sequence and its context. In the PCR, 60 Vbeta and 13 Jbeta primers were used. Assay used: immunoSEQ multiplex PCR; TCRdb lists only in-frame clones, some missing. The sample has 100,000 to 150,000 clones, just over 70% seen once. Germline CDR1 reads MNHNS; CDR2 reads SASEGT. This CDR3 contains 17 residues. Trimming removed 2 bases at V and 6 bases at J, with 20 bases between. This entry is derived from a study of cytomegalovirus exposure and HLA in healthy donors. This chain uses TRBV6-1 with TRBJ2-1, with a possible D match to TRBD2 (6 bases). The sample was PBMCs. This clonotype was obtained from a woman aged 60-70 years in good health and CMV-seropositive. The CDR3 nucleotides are TGTGCCAGCAGTGAAAACCCAAACAGGCGGGACCCCAATGAGCAGTTCTTC. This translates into CASSENPNRRDPNEQFF.